This T cell receptor beta chain was captured by sequencing in a study of blood T cell repertoires in COVID-19. Study-level background: The cDNA or gDNA used as material had been derived from T cells, B-cell-depleted T cells, or PBMCs.

Germline V CDR1 and CDR2: MNHEY, SVGAGI. V was trimmed by 6 bases and J by 6 bases, leaving 12 bases between them. CDR3 length equals 12 residues. Per the authors' pipeline: Reference gene primers were amplified, and this amplification served to estimate nucleated cell counts. Repertoires were generated with immunoSEQ multiplex PCR, while TCRdb's copy carries only in-frame clones and drops some. V, J and clone size are those of that table, while D and trimming were read from the DNA. Seen here are 100,000 to 150,000 clones, roughly 84% observed once, and the top ten hold approximately 17%. The specimen sequenced was peripheral blood. The V gene is TRBV6-5, the J gene TRBJ2-7; TRBD2 is a possible D gene (6 bases). The TCR originated in an elderly woman with acute or convalescent COVID-19. In nucleotides, the CDR3 is TGTGCCAGCAGGATCCTGGGAGGCGAGCAGTACTTC. Its protein is CASRILGGEQYF.